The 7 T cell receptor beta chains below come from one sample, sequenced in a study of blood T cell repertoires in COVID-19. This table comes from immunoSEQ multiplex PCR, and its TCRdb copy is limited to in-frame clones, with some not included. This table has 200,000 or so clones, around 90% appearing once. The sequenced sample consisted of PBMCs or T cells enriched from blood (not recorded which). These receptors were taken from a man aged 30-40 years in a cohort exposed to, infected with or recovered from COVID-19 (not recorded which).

The CDR3 sequence is CASSTPGQPKIYGYTF. For the CDR3, the DNA is TGTGCCAGCAGTACCCCGGGACAGCCGAAAATCTATGGCTACACCTTC. The V gene is TRBV28, the J gene TRBJ1-2, with 7 positions matching TRBD1. There are 16 residues in the CDR3. The germline CDR1 and CDR2 sequences are MDHEN and SYDVKM. J gave up 4 bases and V 5 bases, and 13 bases lay outside the gene matches.

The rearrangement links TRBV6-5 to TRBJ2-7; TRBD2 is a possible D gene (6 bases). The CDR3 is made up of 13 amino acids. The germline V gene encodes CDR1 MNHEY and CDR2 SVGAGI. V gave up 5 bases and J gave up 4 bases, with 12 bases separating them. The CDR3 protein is CASSRQREYEQYF. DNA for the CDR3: TGTGCCAGCAGTCGCCAACGGGAGTACGAGCAGTACTTC.

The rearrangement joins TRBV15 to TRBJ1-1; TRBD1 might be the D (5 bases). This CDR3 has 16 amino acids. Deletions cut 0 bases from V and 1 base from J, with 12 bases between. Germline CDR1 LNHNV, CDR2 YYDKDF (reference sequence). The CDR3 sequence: CATSRDLRGGNTEAFF. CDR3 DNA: TGTGCCACCAGCAGAGATCTGCGCGGGGGGAACACTGAAGCTTTCTTT.

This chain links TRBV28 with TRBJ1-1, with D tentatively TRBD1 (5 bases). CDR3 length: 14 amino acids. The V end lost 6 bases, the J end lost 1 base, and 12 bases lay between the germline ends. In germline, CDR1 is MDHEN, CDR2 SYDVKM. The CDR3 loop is CASRLGAQNTEAFF. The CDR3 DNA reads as TGTGCCAGCAGGTTAGGGGCACAGAACACTGAAGCTTTCTTT.

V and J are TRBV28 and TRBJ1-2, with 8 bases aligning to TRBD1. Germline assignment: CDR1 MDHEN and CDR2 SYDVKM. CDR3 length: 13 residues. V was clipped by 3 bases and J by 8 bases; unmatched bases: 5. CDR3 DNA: TGTGCCAGCAGTTTCCAGGGGGCGCGAGGCTACACCTTC. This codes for CASSFQGARGYTF.

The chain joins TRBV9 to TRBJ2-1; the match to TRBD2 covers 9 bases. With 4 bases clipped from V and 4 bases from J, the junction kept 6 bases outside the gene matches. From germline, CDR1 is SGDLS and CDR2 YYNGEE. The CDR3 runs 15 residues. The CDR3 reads CASSWGLAGYNEQFF. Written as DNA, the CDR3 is TGTGCCAGCAGCTGGGGGCTAGCGGGATACAATGAGCAGTTCTTC.

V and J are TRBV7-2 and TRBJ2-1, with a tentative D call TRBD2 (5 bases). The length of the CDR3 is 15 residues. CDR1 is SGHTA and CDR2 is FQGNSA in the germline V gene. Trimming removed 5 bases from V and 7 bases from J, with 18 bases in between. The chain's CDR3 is CASSPRPGTVNEQFF. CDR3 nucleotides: TGTGCCAGCAGCCCTCGTCCGGGAACCGTGAATGAGCAGTTCTTC.